Shown below are 20 T cell receptor beta chains from a single sample sequenced in a study of blood T cell repertoires in COVID-19. Measured with immunoSEQ multiplex PCR; TCRdb has only the in-frame clones, and not every one. The profile shows around 160,000 clones, 70% to 90% of them singletons. The specimen sequenced was peripheral blood. These receptors came from an older woman with COVID-19, enrolled during active disease.

J is TRBJ2-5 and V is TRBV7-7; 11 bases fit TRBD2. This CDR3 contains 14 residues. V was pared by 5 bases and J by 5 bases, with 4 bases of the junction left unmatched. Germline V lookup: CDR1 SSHAT, CDR2 FNYEAQ (reference sequence). The CDR3 DNA sequence: TGTGCCAGCAGCCCTCGGACTAGCGGGGAGACCCAGTACTTC. It specifies CASSPRTSGETQYF.

The J gene is TRBJ2-7, the V gene TRBV2; the D is unclear. Germline CDR1 reads SNHLY; CDR2 reads FYNNEI. The CDR3 contains 12 residues. V lost 3 bases to trimming and J lost 2 bases, with 5 bases between them. The CDR3 region has the DNA TGTGCCAGCAGTGACCAGGCCTACGAGCAGTACTTC. Its protein is CASSDQAYEQYF.

This clone showed up just once. V and J are TRBV27 and TRBJ2-7; TRBD1 matches 10 bases. The V segment lost 4 bases and the J segment 5 bases; nucleotides outside the gene matches: 5. The CDR3 has 14 residues. Germline CDR1 is MNHEY and CDR2 is SMNVEV (reference sequence). This chain's CDR3 is CASSSTGGGNEQYF. The CDR3 DNA follows: TGTGCCAGCAGTTCGACAGGGGGCGGGAACGAGCAGTACTTC.

This chain connects TRBV18 to TRBJ1-3, with 7 bases aligning to TRBD1. The CDR3 is 18 amino acids. V shed 6 bases and J 0 bases; nucleotides not matched to a gene: 14. Germline V CDR1 and CDR2: KGHSH, LQKENI. Here the CDR3 DNA reads TGTGCCAGCTCGCCGAAACATTATTGGGACAGCTCTGGAAACACCATATATTTT. Encoded protein: CASSPKHYWDSSGNTIYF.

The chain has TRBV7-2 and TRBJ1-1; D is possibly TRBD1 (6 bases). The CDR3 is 15 amino acids. Germline lookup yields CDR1 SGHTA and CDR2 FQGNSA. The V end was cut by 2 bases, the J end by 1 base, with 11 bases between. CDR3 in amino acids: CASSLSGTPNTEAFF. DNA of the CDR3: TGTGCCAGCAGCTTATCCGGGACACCGAACACTGAAGCTTTCTTT.

At least ten counts were recorded for this clone. The genes are TRBV5-1 and TRBJ1-1; TRBD1 matches at 7 bases. The junction had 6 bases not matched to a gene; V was cut back by 4 bases and J by 6 bases. Germline lookup yields CDR1 SGHRS and CDR2 YFSETQ. The CDR3 is 13 amino acids. This CDR3 is CASSLQGFAEAFF. CDR3 DNA sequence: TGCGCCAGCAGCCTACAGGGGTTCGCTGAAGCTTTCTTT.

The V gene is TRBV6-5, the J gene TRBJ1-6; D is ambiguous. Deletions cut 8 bases from V and 8 bases from J, with 16 bases between. CDR3 length: 14 residues. Per germline, CDR1 MNHEY and CDR2 SVGAGI. This chain's CDR3 is CASLLHGGDSPLHF. The CDR3 DNA is TGTGCCAGCCTGCTTCACGGAGGAGATTCACCCCTCCACTTT.

This clone has more than one count but fewer than ten. The rearrangement joins TRBV23-1 to TRBJ2-5; 11 bases match TRBD1. TRBV23-1 is marked as an open reading frame, function uncertain. Trimming cost V 6 bases and J 3 bases; bases outside gene matches: 12. This CDR3 comprises 17 residues. CDR3 bases: TGCGCCAGCAGCCCATTTCCAGGACAGGGGGCTGAAGAGACCCAGTACTTC. Residues: CASSPFPGQGAEETQYF.

The rearrangement links TRBV5-8 to TRBJ1-1; no firm D call. Trimming pared 5 bases from V and 1 base from J, leaving 21 bases between. The CDR3 runs to 17 residues. Looked up from germline, CDR1 is SGHTS and CDR2 is YDEGEE. The CDR3 bases are TGTGCCAGCAGACTCTGGCCCCCCTTTGAGGGGAACACTGAAGCTTTCTTT. It yields the protein CASRLWPPFEGNTEAFF.

V and J are TRBV11-2 and TRBJ1-1; a weak D match, TRBD1 (5 bases). V was clipped by 5 bases and J by 4 bases, with 20 bases between them. Germline CDR1 is SGHAT and CDR2 is FQNNGV. The CDR3 contains 16 residues. DNA of the CDR3: TGTGCCAGCAGCCCCACCCGCGGGGGGGTGAGCACTGAAGCTTTCTTT. Encoded protein: CASSPTRGGVSTEAFF. Using reference TRBV11-2 and TRBJ1-1 for the parts outside the CDR3, the full variable domain is EAGVAQSPRYKIIEKRQSVAFWCNPISGHATLYWYQQILGQGPKLLIQFQNNGVVDDSQLPKDRFSAERLKGVDSTLKIQPAKLEDSAVYLCASSPTRGGVSTEAFFGQGTRLTVV.

The V and J genes are TRBV7-8 and TRBJ2-5, with D unclear. The CDR3 is made up of 12 amino acids. Germline CDR1 SGHVS, CDR2 FQNEAQ. V was trimmed by 5 bases and J by 4 bases, leaving 8 bases between them. The CDR3 is CASSRAGETQYF. The CDR3 DNA is TGTGCCAGCAGCCGAGCCGGAGAGACCCAGTACTTC.

The chain has TRBV3-1 (or the pseudogene TRBV3-2) and TRBJ2-1; TRBD2 matches at 8 bases. V was pared by 0 bases and J by 4 bases, with 2 bases of the junction left unmatched. CDR3 length: 15 amino acids. Looked up from germline, CDR1 is LGHDT and CDR2 is YNNKEL (reference sequence). The CDR3 is CASSQEAGAYNEQFF. As DNA, the CDR3 is TGTGCCAGCAGCCAAGAAGCGGGGGCTTACAATGAGCAGTTCTTC.

The V and J genes are TRBV7-6 and TRBJ2-7; maybe TRBD2 (5 bases). Germline CDR1 SGHVS, CDR2 FNYEAQ. V lost 1 base and J 3 bases, leaving 13 bases between the germline ends. The CDR3 length is 15 residues. The CDR3 nucleotides read TGTGCCAGCAGCTTAGGACCGGGGAGCGGCTACGAGCAGTACTTC. Translated, it gives CASSLGPGSGYEQYF. The variable domain in full, completed from reference TRBV7-6 and TRBJ2-7, reads GAGVSQSPRYKVTKRGQDVALRCDPISGHVSLYWYRQALGQGPEFLTYFNYEAQQDKSGLPNDRFSAERPEGSISTLTIQRTEQRDSAMYRCASSLGPGSGYEQYFGPGTRLTVT.

The V gene is TRBV21-1, the J gene TRBJ2-6; TRBD1 is the table's D call and was not checked against the DNA. TRBV21-1 counts as a pseudogene. The CDR3 is 18 amino acids. The CDR3 DNA is TGTGCCAGCAGCAAAGGGTTCGACAGAACCTCTGGGGCCAACGTCCTGACTTTC. This gives the protein CASSKGFDRTSGANVLTF.

This clone has ten or more counts. The chain has TRBV15 and TRBJ1-4; TRBD1 matches 8 bases. This CDR3 has 16 residues. V gave up 0 bases and J gave up 8 bases; unmatched junction bases: 8. Germline V lookup: CDR1 LNHNV, CDR2 YYDKDF (reference sequence). CDR3 DNA sequence: TGTGCCACCAGCAGAGATCTCGGGACAGGAGGCGAAAAACTGTTTTTT. Amino acids: CATSRDLGTGGEKLFF.

The CDR3 sequence: CASSLEGARGYTF. The CDR3 nucleotides are TGTGCCAGCAGCTTGGAGGGGGCGAGGGGCTACACCTTC. This chain connects TRBV5-4 to TRBJ1-2, with 7 bases fitting TRBD1. The CDR3 spans 13 residues. Germline V CDR1 and CDR2: SGHNT, YYREEE (reference sequence). Unmatched junction bases numbered 4, after V lost 0 bases and J lost 8 bases. Filled out from reference TRBV5-4 and TRBJ1-2, the complete variable domain reads ETGVTQSPTHLIKTRGQQVTLRCSSQSGHNTVSWYQQALGQGPQFIFQYYREEENGRGNFPPRFSGLQFPNYSSELNVNALELDDSALYLCASSLEGARGYTFGSGTRLTVV.

Only one count was recorded for this clone. The chain couples TRBV19 to TRBJ2-1; 9 nucleotides match TRBD1. J was trimmed by 8 bases and V by 8 bases; bases with no gene match: 4. The CDR3 loop spans 12 amino acids. Germline V gene data show CDR1 as LNHDA and CDR2 as SQIVND (reference sequence). The CDR3 region is CASRTGGDEQFF. The CDR3 region has the DNA TGTGCCAGTCGTACAGGGGGCGATGAGCAGTTCTTC.

The rearrangement uses TRBV2 and TRBJ1-4, with unresolved D. Germline CDR1 and CDR2: SNHLY and FYNNEI. Trimming took off 9 bases at V and 0 bases at J, with 23 bases between the two ends. The CDR3 length is 18 residues. In DNA, the CDR3 is TGTGCCAGTACAACACGAGGTGATGATCTTGCAACTAATGAAAAACTGTTTTTT. Translated, it gives CASTTRGDDLATNEKLFF.

This clone was detected only a few times. The V call is TRBV7-9, the J call TRBJ2-1; D is possibly TRBD2 (6 bases). Germline assignment: CDR1 SEHNR and CDR2 FQNEAQ (reference sequence). Trimming cost V 4 bases and J 8 bases, with 9 bases left between them. CDR3 length: 12 residues. The CDR3 bases are TGTGCCAGCAGCTGGAGGGAGGATGAGCAGTTCTTC. Protein: CASSWREDEQFF.

J is TRBJ2-7 and V is TRBV4-1; TRBD1 matches at 7 bases. V shed 4 bases and J 4 bases; nucleotides not matched to a gene: 10. Germline CDR1 and CDR2: MGHRA and YSYEKL. This CDR3 is built from 15 residues. CDR3: CASSLLDRSIYEQYF. CDR3 nucleotide sequence: TGCGCCAGCAGCCTGTTGGACAGGTCAATTTACGAGCAGTACTTC.